These 22 T cell receptor beta chains came from one sample sequenced in a study of cytomegalovirus exposure and HLA in healthy donors. Researchers ran the PCR with 60 Vbeta and 13 Jbeta primers. The repertoire was sequenced with immunoSEQ multiplex PCR; TCRdb's copy has only in-frame clones and lacks some. The profile shows more than 150,000 clones, approximately 79% of them singletons. The specimen was PBMCs. These receptors were collected from a man between 35 and 55 years old in good health and CMV-seropositive.

The chain recombines TRBV7-2 with TRBJ1-2, with D unresolved. Germline-derived CDR1 and CDR2 are SGHTA and FQGNSA. Trimming stripped 1 base from V and 4 bases from J, with 13 bases between. CDR3 length equals 15 residues. CDR3 sequence reads: CASSLVRSAPYGYTF. The CDR3 DNA follows: TGTGCCAGCAGCTTAGTTCGGAGCGCACCCTATGGCTACACCTTC.

The rearrangement uses TRBV25-1 and TRBJ2-5, with D perhaps TRBD2 (6 bases). The germline V gene has CDR1 MGHDK and CDR2 SYGVNS. V shed 5 bases and J shed 5 bases, with 15 bases lying between them. The CDR3 contains 14 residues. The CDR3 is CASSFGAGTETQYF. The CDR3 DNA reads TGTGCCAGCAGTTTCGGGGCGGGGACGGAGACCCAGTACTTC.

The chain combines TRBV7-8 with TRBJ2-1; 10 nucleotides agree with TRBD2. The CDR3 covers 18 residues. V gave up 2 bases and J gave up 2 bases; unmatched junction bases: 9. The germline CDR1 and CDR2 sequences are SGHVS and FQNEAQ. The CDR3 DNA sequence: TGTGCCAGCAGCTTACCCCTCCGACTAGCGGGTCCCTACAATGAGCAGTTCTTC. Its protein product is CASSLPLRLAGPYNEQFF.

Points on this clone: A junction end diverges from the germline sequence, so it may reflect a read error. The chain has TRBV4-3 and TRBJ2-7, with a tentative D call TRBD2 (6 bases). CDR1 and CDR2 from the germline V gene are LGHNA and YSLEER. The CDR3 is 14 residues long. This chain's CDR3 is CASGQDRGTYEQYF. In DNA, the CDR3 is TGCGCCAGCGGCCAAGATCGGGGGACCTACGAGCAGTACTTC.

V usage is TRBV28 and J usage is TRBJ2-3; 12 bases are shared with TRBD1. J was trimmed by 4 bases and V by 5 bases; bases with no gene match: 13. CDR3 length: 18 amino acids. Germline-derived CDR1 and CDR2 are MDHEN and SYDVKM. The CDR3: CASSPILTGTGGADTQYF. The CDR3 bases are TGTGCCAGCAGTCCTATACTTACCGGGACAGGGGGCGCAGATACGCAGTATTTT.

The CDR3: CASSASTGPGNTIYF. The CDR3 region has the DNA TGTGCCAGCAGCGCTTCGACAGGCCCTGGAAACACCATATATTTT. This chain connects TRBV9 to TRBJ1-3, with a possible D match to TRBD1 (6 bases). Trimming stripped 3 bases from V and 2 bases from J, with 12 bases between. Germline values: CDR1 SGDLS, CDR2 YYNGEE. The CDR3 runs to 15 residues.

This chain joins TRBV9 and TRBJ2-5, with D possibly being TRBD2 (5 bases). Germline loops: CDR1 SGDLS, CDR2 YYNGEE. The V and J ends lost 5 bases and 11 bases respectively, with 25 bases between them. This CDR3 spans 15 amino acids. The CDR3 region has the DNA TGTGCCAGCAGTCCCCTAGCATCCGGGCCTGGGGAGCAGTACTTC. Its protein product is CASSPLASGPGEQYF.

The chain carries TRBV19 and TRBJ2-7, with 8 bases aligning to TRBD2. CDR1 is LNHDA and CDR2 is SQIVND in the germline V gene (reference sequence). CDR3 size: 14 residues. V dropped 4 bases and J dropped 2; count of bases not matched to a gene: 4. The CDR3 loop reads CASSTAGLAYEQYF. Written as DNA, the CDR3 is TGTGCCAGTAGTACTGCGGGACTAGCCTACGAGCAGTACTTC.

The chain has TRBV2 and TRBJ2-3; D may be TRBD2 (6 bases). Germline CDR1 SNHLY, CDR2 FYNNEI. The CDR3 consists of 15 residues. V lost 3 bases to trimming and J lost 10 bases, with 20 bases between them. CDR3 DNA sequence: TGTGCCAGCAGTGAGCAGGGATCGACCCGGGGGTCGCAGTATTTT. Translated: CASSEQGSTRGSQYF.

The chain is built from TRBV6-5 and TRBJ1-1; a weak D match, TRBD1 (5 bases). The CDR3 contains 12 residues. The V end was cut by 7 bases, the J end by 3 bases, with 9 bases between. CDR1 and CDR2 (germline): MNHEY, SVGAGI. The CDR3 region is CASTQGYTEAFF. Here the CDR3 DNA reads TGTGCCAGCACCCAGGGATACACTGAAGCTTTCTTT.

This clone occurred a few times. The V gene is TRBV28, the J gene TRBJ2-7; a possible D gene is TRBD2 (8 bases). Germline assignment: CDR1 MDHEN and CDR2 SYDVKM. V gave up 6 bases and J gave up 6 bases, with 21 bases separating them. This CDR3 has 15 residues. The CDR3 spells CASRVPDRAGGEQYF. The CDR3 DNA reads TGTGCCAGCAGGGTTCCAGACAGGGCGGGAGGCGAGCAGTACTTC.

The rearrangement uses TRBV30 and TRBJ2-7; 8 bases line up with TRBD1. CDR1 and CDR2 (germline): GTSNPN, SVGIG (reference sequence). CDR3 length equals 14 residues. V shed 2 bases and J 4 bases; nucleotides not matched to a gene: 7. The CDR3 sequence: CAWSKTGANYEQYF. CDR3 coding DNA: TGTGCCTGGAGTAAGACAGGGGCGAATTACGAGCAGTACTTC.

This clone has a single count. V and J are TRBV2 and TRBJ1-1; 7 nucleotides agree with TRBD1. In germline, CDR1 is SNHLY, CDR2 FYNNEI. The V and J ends lost 6 bases and 0 bases, in that order; junction bases with no gene match: 10. This CDR3 region has 16 residues. CDR3 sequence (DNA): TGTGCCAGCAGCTTAACCGGGACAGCGATGAACACTGAAGCTTTCTTT. Its translation: CASSLTGTAMNTEAFF.

The chain couples TRBV19 to TRBJ1-4; D is undetermined. The V gene's germline CDR1 is LNHDA and CDR2 SQIVND (reference sequence). The V end lost 8 bases, the J end lost 8 bases, and 9 bases lay between the germline ends. The CDR3 spans 11 residues. The CDR3 loop is CASATGEKLFF. CDR3 nucleotides: TGTGCCAGTGCAACGGGGGAAAAACTGTTTTTT.

J is TRBJ2-6 and V is TRBV7-9; 7 bases match TRBD1. V lost 4 bases and J lost 0; bases outside the gene matches: 9. The germline gives CDR1 SEHNR, CDR2 FQNEAQ (reference sequence). This CDR3 spans 18 amino acids. The CDR3 bases are TGTGCCAGCAGCTGGCGGCTGGGACAGCTCTCTGGGGCCAACGTCCTGACTTTC. This translates into CASSWRLGQLSGANVLTF.

This clone showed up just once. The V call is TRBV5-1, the J call TRBJ1-2; TRBD1 might be the D (5 bases). The CDR3 is 15 residues long. Looked up from germline, CDR1 is SGHRS and CDR2 is YFSETQ. V lost 3 bases and J lost 8, with 20 bases in between. The CDR3 region has the DNA TGCGCCAGCAGCTCTCCGGGACTCTTCGAGGGGGGCTACACCTTC. It codes for CASSSPGLFEGGYTF. The whole variable domain, filled in from reference TRBV5-1 and TRBJ1-2, reads KAGVTQTPRYLIKTRGQQVTLSCSPISGHRSVSWYQQTPGQGLQFLFEYFSETQRNKGNFPGRFSGRQFSNSRSEMNVSTLELGDSALYLCASSSPGLFEGGYTFGSGTRLTVV.

The chain carries TRBV7-9 and TRBJ1-1; no definite D call. There are 13 residues in the CDR3. The V gene lost 3 bases and the J gene lost 0 bases, with 5 bases spanning the gap. CDR1 is SEHNR and CDR2 is FQNEAQ in the germline V gene (reference sequence). CDR3 sequence: CASSLQVNTEAFF. The CDR3 region has the DNA TGTGCCAGCAGCTTGCAGGTGAACACTGAAGCTTTCTTT.

CDR3 DNA sequence: TGTGCCAGCAGCGCGGGCGGGGGGCCAGCCTACAATGAGCAGTTCTTC. Protein: CASSAGGGPAYNEQFF. The chain carries TRBV9 and TRBJ2-1; 8 positions agree with TRBD2. Germline V lookup: CDR1 SGDLS, CDR2 YYNGEE. The CDR3 spans 16 residues. The V segment lost 3 bases and the J segment 2 bases; nucleotides outside the gene matches: 7.

This sequence joins TRBV11-2 and TRBJ1-2; possibly TRBD1 for D (6 bases). V was trimmed by 8 bases and J by 3 bases, leaving 22 bases between them. This CDR3 has 16 amino acids. CDR1 and CDR2 from the germline V gene are SGHAT and FQNNGV. CDR3 loop: CASPSGGGLLDYGYTF. The CDR3 DNA reads TGTGCCAGCCCCTCGGGGGGGGGCCTGCTAGACTATGGCTACACCTTC.

The sample holds a few counts of this clone. The chain has TRBV9 and TRBJ2-1, with 9 bases matching TRBD1. CDR3 size: 14 residues. Unmatched junction bases numbered 1, after V lost 5 bases and J lost 1 base. Germline CDR1 reads SGDLS; CDR2 reads YYNGEE. CDR3 DNA sequence: TGTGCCAGCAGTGGGACAGGGTCCTACAATGAGCAGTTCTTC. This gives the protein CASSGTGSYNEQFF. Based on the CDR3 plus reference TRBV9 and TRBJ2-1, the full variable domain is DSGVTQTPKHLITATGQRVTLRCSPRSGDLSVYWYQQSLDQGLQFLIQYYNGEERAKGNILERFSAQQFPDLHSELNLSSLELGDSALYFCASSGTGSYNEQFFGPGTRLTVL.

V usage is TRBV19 and J usage is TRBJ2-7; weak D call: TRBD2 (5 bases). Germline V gene lookup returns CDR1 LNHDA and CDR2 SQIVND (reference sequence). The CDR3 extends over 16 amino acids. Trimming left V 5 bases short and J 6 bases short, with 23 bases between. Written as DNA, the CDR3 is TGTGCCAGTAGTCTTAATTTTGGGCTAGCTCTCTTCGAGCAGTACTTC. This gives the protein CASSLNFGLALFEQYF.

With regard to this clone: A read error may account for a junction end that differs from germline. The chain couples TRBV7-9 to TRBJ1-1; D unclear. The CDR3 runs 13 residues. The germline CDR1 and CDR2 sequences are SEHNR and FQNEAQ (reference sequence). The CDR3 region has the DNA TGTGCCAGCACCTTAGAGTCGGTCACTGAAGCTTTCTTT. Protein: CASTLESVTEAFF.